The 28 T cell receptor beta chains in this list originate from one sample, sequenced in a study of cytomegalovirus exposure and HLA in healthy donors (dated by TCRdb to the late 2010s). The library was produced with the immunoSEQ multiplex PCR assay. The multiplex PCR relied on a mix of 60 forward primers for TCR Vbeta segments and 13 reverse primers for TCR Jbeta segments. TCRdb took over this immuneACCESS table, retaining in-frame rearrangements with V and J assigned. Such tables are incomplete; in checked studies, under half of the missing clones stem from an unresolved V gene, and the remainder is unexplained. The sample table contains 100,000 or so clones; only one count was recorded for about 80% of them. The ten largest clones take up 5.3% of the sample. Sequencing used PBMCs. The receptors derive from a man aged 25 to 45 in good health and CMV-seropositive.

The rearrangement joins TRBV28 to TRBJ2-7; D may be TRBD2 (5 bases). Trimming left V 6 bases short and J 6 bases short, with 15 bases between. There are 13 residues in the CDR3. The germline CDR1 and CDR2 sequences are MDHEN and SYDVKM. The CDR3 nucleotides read TGTGCCAGCAGCCAAACCTCTAGCTCCGAGCAGTACTTC. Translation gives CASSQTSSSEQYF.

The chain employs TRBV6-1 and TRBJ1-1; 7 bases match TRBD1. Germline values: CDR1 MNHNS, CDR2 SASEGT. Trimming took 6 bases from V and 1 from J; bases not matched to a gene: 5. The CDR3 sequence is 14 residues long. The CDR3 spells CASRMTGRNTEAFF. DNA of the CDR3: TGTGCCAGCAGGATGACAGGGAGGAACACTGAAGCTTTCTTT.

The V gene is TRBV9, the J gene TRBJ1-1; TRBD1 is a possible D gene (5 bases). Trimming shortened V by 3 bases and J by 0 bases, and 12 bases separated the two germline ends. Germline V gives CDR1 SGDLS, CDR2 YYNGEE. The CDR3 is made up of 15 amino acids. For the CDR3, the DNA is TGTGCCAGCAGCGGACCGACAGAGATGAACACTGAAGCTTTCTTT. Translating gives CASSGPTEMNTEAFF.

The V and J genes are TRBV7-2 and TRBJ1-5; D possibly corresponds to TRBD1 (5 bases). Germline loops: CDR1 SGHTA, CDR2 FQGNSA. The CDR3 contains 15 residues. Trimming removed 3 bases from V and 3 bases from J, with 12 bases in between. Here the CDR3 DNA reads TGTGCCAGCAGCTTTTCAGGGATTACCAATCAGCCCCAGCATTTT. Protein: CASSFSGITNQPQHF.

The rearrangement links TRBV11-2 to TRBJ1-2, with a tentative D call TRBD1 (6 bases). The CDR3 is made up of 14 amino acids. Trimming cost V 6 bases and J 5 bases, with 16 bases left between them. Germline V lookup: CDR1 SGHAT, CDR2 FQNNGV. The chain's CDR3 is CASRVTGGYYGYTF. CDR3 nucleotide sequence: TGTGCCAGCAGGGTGACAGGAGGCTATTATGGCTACACCTTC.

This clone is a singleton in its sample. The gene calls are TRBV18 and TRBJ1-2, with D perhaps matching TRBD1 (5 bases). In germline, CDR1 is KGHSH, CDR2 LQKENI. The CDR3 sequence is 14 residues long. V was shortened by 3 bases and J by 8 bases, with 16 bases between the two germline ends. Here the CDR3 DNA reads TGTGCCAGCTCACCCCAGGGCGGGAAGGAAGGCTACACCTTC. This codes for CASSPQGGKEGYTF.

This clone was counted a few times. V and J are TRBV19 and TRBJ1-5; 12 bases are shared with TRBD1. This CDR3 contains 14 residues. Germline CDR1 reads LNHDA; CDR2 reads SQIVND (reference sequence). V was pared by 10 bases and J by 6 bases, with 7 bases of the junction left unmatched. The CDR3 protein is CATQGTGGPQPQHF. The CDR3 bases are TGTGCCACCCAGGGGACAGGGGGCCCTCAGCCCCAGCATTTT.

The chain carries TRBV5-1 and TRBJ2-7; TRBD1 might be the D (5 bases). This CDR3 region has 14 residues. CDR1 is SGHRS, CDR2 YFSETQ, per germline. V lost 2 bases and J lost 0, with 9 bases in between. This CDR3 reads CASSFQTDSYEQYF. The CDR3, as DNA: TGCGCCAGCAGCTTCCAGACAGACTCCTACGAGCAGTACTTC.

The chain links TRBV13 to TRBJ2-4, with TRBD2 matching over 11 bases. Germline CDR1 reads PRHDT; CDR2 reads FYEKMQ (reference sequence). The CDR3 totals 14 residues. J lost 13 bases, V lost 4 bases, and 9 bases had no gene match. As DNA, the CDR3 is TGTGCCAGCAGCTCCCTTCCGACTAGCGGGGAACAGTACTTC. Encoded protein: CASSSLPTSGEQYF.

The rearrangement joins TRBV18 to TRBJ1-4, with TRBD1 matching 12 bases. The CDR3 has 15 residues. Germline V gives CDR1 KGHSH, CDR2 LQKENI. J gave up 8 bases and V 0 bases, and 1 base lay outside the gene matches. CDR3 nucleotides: TGTGCCAGCTCACCACCCGGGACAGGGGGCGAAAAACTGTTTTTT. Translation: CASSPPGTGGEKLFF. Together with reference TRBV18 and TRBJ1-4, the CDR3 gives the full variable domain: NAGVMQNPRHLVRRRGQEARLRCSPMKGHSHVYWYRQLPEEGLKFMVYLQKENIIDESGMPKERFSAEFPKEGPSILRIQQVVRGDSAAYFCASSPPGTGGEKLFFGSGTQLSVL.

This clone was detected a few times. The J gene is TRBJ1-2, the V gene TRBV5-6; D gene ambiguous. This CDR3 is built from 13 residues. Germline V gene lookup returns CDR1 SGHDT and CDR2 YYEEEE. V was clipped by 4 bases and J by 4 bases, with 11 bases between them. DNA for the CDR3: TGTGCCAGCAGCGGAGGGCCTCCCTATGGCTACACCTTC. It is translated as CASSGGPPYGYTF.

The CDR3 loop reads CASSPTGQGVNTEAFF. The DNA for the CDR3 is TGTGCCAGCAGCCCTACTGGACAGGGGGTGAACACTGAAGCTTTCTTT. The chain joins TRBV7-2 to TRBJ1-1; 10 nucleotides agree with TRBD1. Losses at the gene ends were 5 bases for V and 0 bases for J; bases not matched to a gene: 6. CDR3 size: 16 residues. Germline CDR1 and CDR2: SGHTA and FQGNSA.

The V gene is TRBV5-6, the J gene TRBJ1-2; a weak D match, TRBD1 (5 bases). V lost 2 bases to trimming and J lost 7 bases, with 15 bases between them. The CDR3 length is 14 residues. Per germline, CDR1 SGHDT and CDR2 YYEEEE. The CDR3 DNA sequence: TGTGCCAGCAGCTTTAGGGGCCGGATAATTGGCTACACCTTC. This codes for CASSFRGRIIGYTF.

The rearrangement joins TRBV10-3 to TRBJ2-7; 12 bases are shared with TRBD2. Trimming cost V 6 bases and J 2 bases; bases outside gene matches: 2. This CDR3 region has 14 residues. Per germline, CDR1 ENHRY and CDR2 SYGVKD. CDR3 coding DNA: TGTGCCATCAGCTCTAGCGGGAGGGCCTACGAGCAGTACTTC. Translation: CAISSSGRAYEQYF.

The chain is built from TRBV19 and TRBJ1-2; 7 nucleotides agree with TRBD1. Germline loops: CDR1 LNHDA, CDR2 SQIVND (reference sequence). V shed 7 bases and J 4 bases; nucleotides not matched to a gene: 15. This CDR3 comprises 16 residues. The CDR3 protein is CASIPKQGKVVYGYTF. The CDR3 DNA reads TGTGCCAGTATCCCCAAACAGGGGAAGGTCGTCTATGGCTACACCTTC.

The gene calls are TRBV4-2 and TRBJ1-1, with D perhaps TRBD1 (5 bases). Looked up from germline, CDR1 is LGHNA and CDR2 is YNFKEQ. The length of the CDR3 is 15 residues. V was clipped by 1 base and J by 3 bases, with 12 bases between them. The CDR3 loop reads CASSQGVREDTEAFF. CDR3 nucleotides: TGTGCCAGCAGCCAAGGGGTCAGGGAGGACACTGAAGCTTTCTTT.

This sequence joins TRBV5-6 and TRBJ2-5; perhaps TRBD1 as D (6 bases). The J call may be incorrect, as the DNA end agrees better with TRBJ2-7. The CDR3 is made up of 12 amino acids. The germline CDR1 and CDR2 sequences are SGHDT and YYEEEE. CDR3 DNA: TGTGCCAGCAGCTTACAGGGCTACGAGCAGTACTTC. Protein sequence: CASSLQGYEQYF.

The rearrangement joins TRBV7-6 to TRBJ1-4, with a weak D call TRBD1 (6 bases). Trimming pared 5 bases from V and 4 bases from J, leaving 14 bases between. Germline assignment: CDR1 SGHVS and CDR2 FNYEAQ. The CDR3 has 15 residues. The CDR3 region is CASSRSGQFNEKLFF. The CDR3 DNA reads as TGTGCCAGCAGCCGCTCAGGACAGTTTAATGAAAAACTGTTTTTT.

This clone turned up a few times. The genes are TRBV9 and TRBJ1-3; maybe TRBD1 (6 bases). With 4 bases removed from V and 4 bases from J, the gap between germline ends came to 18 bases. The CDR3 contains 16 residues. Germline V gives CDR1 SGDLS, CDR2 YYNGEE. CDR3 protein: CASSPRTESMGNTIYF. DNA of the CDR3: TGTGCCAGCAGCCCCAGGACAGAGTCCATGGGAAACACCATATATTTT.

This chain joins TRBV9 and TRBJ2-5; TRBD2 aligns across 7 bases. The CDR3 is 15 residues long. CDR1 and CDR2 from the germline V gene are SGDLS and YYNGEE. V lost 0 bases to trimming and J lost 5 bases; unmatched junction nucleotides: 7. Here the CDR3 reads CASSVGGAGHETQYF. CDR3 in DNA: TGTGCCAGCAGCGTAGGAGGAGCGGGGCACGAGACCCAGTACTTC.

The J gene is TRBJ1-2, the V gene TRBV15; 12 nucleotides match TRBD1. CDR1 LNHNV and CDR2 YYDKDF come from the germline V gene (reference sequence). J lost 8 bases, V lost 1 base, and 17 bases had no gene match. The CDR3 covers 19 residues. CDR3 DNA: TGTGCCACCAGCAGAGGCGGGACAGGGGGCTGGGGGAGTACGATGGGCTACACCTTC. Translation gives CATSRGGTGGWGSTMGYTF.

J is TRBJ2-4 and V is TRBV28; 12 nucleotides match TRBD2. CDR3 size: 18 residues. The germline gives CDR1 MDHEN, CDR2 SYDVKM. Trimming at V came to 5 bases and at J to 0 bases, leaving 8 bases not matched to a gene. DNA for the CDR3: TGTGCCAGCAGTATAATGGGACTAGCGGGTCTAGCCAAAAACATTCAGTACTTC. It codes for CASSIMGLAGLAKNIQYF.

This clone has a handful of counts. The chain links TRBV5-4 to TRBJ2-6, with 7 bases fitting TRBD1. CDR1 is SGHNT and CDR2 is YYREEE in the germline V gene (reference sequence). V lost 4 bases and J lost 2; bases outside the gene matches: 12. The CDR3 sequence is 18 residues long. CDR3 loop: CASSTPRQGSAGANVLTF. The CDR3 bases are TGTGCCAGCAGCACCCCCCGACAGGGCTCAGCTGGGGCCAACGTCCTGACTTTC. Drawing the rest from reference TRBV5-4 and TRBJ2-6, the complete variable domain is ETGVTQSPTHLIKTRGQQVTLRCSSQSGHNTVSWYQQALGQGPQFIFQYYREEENGRGNFPPRFSGLQFPNYSSELNVNALELDDSALYLCASSTPRQGSAGANVLTFGAGSRLTVL.

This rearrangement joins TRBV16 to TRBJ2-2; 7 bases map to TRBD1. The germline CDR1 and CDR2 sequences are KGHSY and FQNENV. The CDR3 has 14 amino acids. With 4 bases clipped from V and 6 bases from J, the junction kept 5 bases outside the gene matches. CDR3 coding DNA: TGTGCCAGCAGCCGACCTGACAGGGCCGGGGAGCTGTTTTTT. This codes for CASSRPDRAGELFF. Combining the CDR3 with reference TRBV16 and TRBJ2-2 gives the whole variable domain GEEVAQTPKHLVRGEGQKAKLYCAPIKGHSYVFWYQQVLKNEFKFLISFQNENVFDETGMPKERFSAKCLPNSPCSLEIQATKLEDSAVYFCASSRPDRAGELFFGEGSRLTVL.

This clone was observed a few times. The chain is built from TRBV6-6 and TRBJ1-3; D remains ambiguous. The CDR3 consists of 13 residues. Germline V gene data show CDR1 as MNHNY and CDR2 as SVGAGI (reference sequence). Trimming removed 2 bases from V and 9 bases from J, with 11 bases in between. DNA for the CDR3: TGTGCCAGCAGTTACCCCCCGGCGGGCACCATATATTTT. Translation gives CASSYPPAGTIYF.

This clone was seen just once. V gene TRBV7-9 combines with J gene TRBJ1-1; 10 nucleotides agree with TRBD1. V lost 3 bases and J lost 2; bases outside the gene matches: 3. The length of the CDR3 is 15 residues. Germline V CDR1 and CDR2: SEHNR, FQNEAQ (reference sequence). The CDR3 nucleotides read TGTGCCAGCAGCTTGGGGACAGGGGTAAACACTGAAGCTTTCTTT. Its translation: CASSLGTGVNTEAFF.

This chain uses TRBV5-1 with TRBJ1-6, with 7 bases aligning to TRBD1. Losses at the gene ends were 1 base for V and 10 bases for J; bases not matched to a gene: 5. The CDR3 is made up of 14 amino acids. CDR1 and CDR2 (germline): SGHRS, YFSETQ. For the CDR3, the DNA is TGCGCCAGCAGCTTGACAGGGGTCGGGTCACCCCTCCACTTT. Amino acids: CASSLTGVGSPLHF.

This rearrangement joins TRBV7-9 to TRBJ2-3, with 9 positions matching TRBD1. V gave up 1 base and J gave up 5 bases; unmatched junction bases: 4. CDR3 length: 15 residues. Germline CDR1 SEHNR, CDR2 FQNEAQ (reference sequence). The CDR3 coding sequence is TGTGCCAGCAGCTTAGTGGGACAGGGTTTAGATACGCAGTATTTT. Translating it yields CASSLVGQGLDTQYF. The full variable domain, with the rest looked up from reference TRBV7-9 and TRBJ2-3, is DTGVSQNPRHKITKRGQNVTFRCDPISEHNRLYWYRQTLGQGPEFLTYFQNEAQLEKSRLLSDRFSAERPKGSFSTLEIQRTEQGDSAMYLCASSLVGQGLDTQYFGPGTRLTVL.